This T cell receptor beta chain was recorded in a study of T cell repertoires in cytomegalovirus infection. This clonotype was seen once. Its antigen is as yet unknown. CDR1 and CDR2 (germline): MGHDK, SYGVNS. There are 15 residues in the CDR3. Trimming took off 5 bases at V and 6 bases at J, with 17 bases between the two ends. TCRdb recomputed calls from the reads with MiXCR, one row per CDR3 protein. This table holds hundreds of thousands of distinct CDR3 sequences, under 55% found once. Here the sequenced sample was cultured PBMCs, taken from culture after CMV antigen stimulation. The sequence derives from a human donor in good health (CMV status not recorded). Some clones in this sample may be carry-over from other donors' samples. The chain links TRBV25-1 to TRBJ2-1, with a weak D call TRBD2 (5 bases). Here the CDR3 reads CASSQPGSAGNEQFF. For the CDR3, the DNA is TGTGCCAGCAGTCAACCCGGCAGCGCGGGCAATGAGCAGTTCTTC. The whole variable domain, remainder taken from reference TRBV25-1 and TRBJ2-1, is EADIYQTPRYLVIGTGKKITLECSQTMGHDKMYWYQQDPGMELHLIHYSYGVNSTEKGDLSSESTVSRIRTEHFPLTLESARPSHTSQYLCASSQPGSAGNEQFFGPGTRLTVL.